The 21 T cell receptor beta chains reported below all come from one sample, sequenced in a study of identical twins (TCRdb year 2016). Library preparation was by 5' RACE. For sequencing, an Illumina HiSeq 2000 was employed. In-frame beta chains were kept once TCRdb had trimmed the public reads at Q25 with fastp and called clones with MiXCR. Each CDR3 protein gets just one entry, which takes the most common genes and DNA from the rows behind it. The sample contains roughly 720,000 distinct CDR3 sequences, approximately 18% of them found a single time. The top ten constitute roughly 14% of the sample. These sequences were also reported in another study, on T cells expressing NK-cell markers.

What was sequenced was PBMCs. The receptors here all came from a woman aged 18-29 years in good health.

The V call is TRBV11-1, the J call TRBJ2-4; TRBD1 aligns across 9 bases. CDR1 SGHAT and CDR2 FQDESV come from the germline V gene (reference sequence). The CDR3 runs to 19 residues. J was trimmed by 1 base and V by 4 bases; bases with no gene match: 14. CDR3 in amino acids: CASSSWTGARWRAKNIQYF. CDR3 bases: TGTGCCAGCAGCTCCTGGACAGGGGCCAGATGGCGGGCCAAAAACATTCAGTACTTC.

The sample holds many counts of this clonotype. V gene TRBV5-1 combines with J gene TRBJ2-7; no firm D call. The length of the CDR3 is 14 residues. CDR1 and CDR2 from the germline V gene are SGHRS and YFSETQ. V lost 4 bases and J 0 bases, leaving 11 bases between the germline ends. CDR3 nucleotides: TGCGCCAGCAGCGTAACTACGGGCTCCTACGAGCAGTACTTC. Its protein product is CASSVTTGSYEQYF.

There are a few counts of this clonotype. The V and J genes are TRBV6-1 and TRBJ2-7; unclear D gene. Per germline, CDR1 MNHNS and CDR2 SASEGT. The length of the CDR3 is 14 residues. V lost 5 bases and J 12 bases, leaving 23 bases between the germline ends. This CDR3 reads CASSRPGTVPRLYF. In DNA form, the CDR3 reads TGTGCCAGCAGTAGACCGGGCACAGTCCCGCGCCTGTACTTC.

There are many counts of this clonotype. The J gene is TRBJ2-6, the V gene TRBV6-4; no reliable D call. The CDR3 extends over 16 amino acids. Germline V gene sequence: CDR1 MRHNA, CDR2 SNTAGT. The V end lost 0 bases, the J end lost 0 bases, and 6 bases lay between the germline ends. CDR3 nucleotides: TGTGCCAGCAGTGACTCAGGGCTCTCTGGGGCCAACGTCCTGACTTTC. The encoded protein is CASSDSGLSGANVLTF.

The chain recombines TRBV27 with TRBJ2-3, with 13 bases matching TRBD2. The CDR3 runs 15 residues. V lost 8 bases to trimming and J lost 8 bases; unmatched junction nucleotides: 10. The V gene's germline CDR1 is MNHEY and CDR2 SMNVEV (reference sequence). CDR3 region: CASGTSGAPLGTQYF. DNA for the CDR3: TGTGCCAGCGGGACTAGCGGGGCCCCCCTCGGTACGCAGTATTTT.

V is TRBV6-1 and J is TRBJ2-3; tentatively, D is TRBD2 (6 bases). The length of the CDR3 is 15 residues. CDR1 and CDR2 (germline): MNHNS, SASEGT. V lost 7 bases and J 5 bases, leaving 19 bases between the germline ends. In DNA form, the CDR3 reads TGTGCCAGCACCTCCAGAAGGACTAATATAGATACGCAGTATTTT. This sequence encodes CASTSRRTNIDTQYF.

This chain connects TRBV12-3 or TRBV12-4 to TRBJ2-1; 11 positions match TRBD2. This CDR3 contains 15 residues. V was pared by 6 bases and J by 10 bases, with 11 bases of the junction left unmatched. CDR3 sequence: CASSRTSGPGEEQFF. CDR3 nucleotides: TGTGCCAGCAGCCGGACTAGCGGGCCCGGAGAGGAGCAGTTCTTC.

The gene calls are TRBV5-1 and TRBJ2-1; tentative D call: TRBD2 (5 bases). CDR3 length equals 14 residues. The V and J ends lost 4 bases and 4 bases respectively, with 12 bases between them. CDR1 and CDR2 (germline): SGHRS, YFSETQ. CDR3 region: CASSKAEQYNEQFF. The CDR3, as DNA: TGCGCCAGCAGCAAAGCGGAACAATACAATGAGCAGTTCTTC.

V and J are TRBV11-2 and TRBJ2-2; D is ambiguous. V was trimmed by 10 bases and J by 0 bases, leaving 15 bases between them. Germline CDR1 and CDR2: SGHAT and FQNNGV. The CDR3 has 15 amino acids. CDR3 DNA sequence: TGTGCCACGCAAATGGCGAGAACGAACACCGGGGAGCTGTTTTTT. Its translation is CATQMARTNTGELFF.

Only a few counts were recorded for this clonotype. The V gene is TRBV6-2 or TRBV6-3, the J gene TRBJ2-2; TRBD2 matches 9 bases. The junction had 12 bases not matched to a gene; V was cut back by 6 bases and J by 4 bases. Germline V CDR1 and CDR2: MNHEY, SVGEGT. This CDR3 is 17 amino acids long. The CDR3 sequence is CASRPKPGLAATGELFF. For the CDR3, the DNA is TGTGCCAGCAGACCGAAACCGGGACTAGCAGCCACCGGGGAGCTGTTTTTT.

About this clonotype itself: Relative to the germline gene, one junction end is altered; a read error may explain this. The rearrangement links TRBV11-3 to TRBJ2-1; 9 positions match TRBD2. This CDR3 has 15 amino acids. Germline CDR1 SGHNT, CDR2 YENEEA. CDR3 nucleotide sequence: TGTGCTAGCAGCCCTAGCGGGGTCCTCTACAATGAGCAGTTCTTC. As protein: CASSPSGVLYNEQFF.

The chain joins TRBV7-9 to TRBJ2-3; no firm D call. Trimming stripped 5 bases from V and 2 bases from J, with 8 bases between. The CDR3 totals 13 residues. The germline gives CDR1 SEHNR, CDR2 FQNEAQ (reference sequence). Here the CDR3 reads CASSPSTTDTQYF. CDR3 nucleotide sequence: TGTGCCAGCAGCCCATCGACCACAGATACGCAGTATTTT.

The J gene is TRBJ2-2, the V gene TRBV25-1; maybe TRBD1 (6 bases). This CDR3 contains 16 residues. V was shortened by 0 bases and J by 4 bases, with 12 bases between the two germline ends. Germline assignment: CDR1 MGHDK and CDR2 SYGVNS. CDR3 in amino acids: CASSEYRDIPTGELFF. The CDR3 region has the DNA TGTGCCAGCAGTGAATATAGGGACATTCCCACCGGGGAGCTGTTTTTT.

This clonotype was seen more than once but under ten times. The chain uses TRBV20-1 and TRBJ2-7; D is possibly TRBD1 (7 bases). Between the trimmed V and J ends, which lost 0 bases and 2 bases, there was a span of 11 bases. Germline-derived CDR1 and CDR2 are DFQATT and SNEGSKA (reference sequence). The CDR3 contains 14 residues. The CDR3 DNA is TGCAGTGCTAGAGATCGCGGGACAGCCTACGAGCAGTACTTC. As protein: CSARDRGTAYEQYF.

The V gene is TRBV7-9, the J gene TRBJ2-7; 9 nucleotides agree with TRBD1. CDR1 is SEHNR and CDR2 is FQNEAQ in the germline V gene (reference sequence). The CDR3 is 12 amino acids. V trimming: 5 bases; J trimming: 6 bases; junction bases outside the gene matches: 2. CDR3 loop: CASSRTGVEQYF. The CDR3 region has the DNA TGTGCCAGCAGCCGGACAGGGGTCGAGCAGTACTTC.

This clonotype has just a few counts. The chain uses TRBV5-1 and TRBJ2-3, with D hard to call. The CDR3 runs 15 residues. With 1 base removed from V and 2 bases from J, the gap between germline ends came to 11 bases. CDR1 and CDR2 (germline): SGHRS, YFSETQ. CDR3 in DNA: TGCGCCAGCAGCTTGCCCTTTGCCAACACAGATACGCAGTATTTT. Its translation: CASSLPFANTDTQYF.

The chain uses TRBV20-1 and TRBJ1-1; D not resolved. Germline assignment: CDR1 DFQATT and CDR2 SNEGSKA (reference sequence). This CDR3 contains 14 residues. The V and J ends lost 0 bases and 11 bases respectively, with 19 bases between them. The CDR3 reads CSARDTEGDLSAFF. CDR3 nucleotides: TGCAGTGCTAGAGATACGGAAGGTGACCTTAGCGCTTTCTTT.

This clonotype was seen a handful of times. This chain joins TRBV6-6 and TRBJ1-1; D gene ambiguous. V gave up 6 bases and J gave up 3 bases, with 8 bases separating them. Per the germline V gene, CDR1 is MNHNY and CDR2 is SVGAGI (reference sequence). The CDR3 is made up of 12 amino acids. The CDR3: CASRAWDTEAFF. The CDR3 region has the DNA TGTGCCAGCAGAGCGTGGGACACTGAAGCTTTCTTT.

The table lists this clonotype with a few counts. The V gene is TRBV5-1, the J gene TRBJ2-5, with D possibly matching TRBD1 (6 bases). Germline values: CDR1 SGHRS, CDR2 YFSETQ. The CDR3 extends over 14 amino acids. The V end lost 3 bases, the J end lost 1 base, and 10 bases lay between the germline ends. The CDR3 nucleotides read TGCGCCAGCAGCTCCTGGACAGTCCAAGAGACCCAGTACTTC. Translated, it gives CASSSWTVQETQYF.

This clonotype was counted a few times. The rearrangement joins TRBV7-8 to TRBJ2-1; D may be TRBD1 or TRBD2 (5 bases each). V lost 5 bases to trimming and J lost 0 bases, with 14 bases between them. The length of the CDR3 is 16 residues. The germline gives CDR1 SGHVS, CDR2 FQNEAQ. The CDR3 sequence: CASSRTGTRSYNEQFF. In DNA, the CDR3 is TGTGCCAGCAGCAGGACCGGGACGCGCTCCTACAATGAGCAGTTCTTC.

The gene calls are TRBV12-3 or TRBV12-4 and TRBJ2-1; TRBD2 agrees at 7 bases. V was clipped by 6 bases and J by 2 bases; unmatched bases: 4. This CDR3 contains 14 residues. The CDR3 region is CASRGTITYNEQFF. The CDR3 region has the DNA TGTGCCAGCAGAGGGACTATCACCTACAATGAGCAGTTCTTC.